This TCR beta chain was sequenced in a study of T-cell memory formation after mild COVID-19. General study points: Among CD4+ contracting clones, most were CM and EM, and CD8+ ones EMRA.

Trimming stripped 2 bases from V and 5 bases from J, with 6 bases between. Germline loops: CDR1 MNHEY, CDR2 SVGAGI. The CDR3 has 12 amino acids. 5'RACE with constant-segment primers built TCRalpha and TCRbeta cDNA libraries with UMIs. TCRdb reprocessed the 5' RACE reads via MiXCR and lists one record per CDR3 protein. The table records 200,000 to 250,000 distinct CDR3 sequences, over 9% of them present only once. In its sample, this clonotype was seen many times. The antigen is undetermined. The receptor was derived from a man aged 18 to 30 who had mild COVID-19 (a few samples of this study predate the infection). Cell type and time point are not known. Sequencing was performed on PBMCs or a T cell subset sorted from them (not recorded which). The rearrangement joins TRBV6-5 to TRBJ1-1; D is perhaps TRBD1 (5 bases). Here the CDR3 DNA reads TGTGCCAGCAGTTACGGGGGTACTGAAGCTTTCTTT. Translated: CASSYGGTEAFF.